The 26 T cell receptor beta chains reported below all come from one sample, sequenced in a study of blood T cell repertoires in COVID-19. Data came from immunoSEQ multiplex PCR; TCRdb stores just in-frame clones and leaves some out. The sample lists about 380,000 clones; around 90% were seen once. Material for sequencing was PBMCs or T cells enriched from blood (not recorded which). These receptors were taken from a woman between 18 and 29 years old who had recovered from COVID-19.

The chain joins TRBV14 to TRBJ2-2, with D possibly TRBD1 on 6 matching bases. Germline values: CDR1 SGHDN, CDR2 FVKESK. The CDR3 runs 14 residues. The germline V and J ends were trimmed by 1 base and 5 bases, with 8 bases remaining between them. In DNA form, the CDR3 reads TGTGCCAGCAGCCAAGTAACAGGGACCGGGGAGCTGTTTTTT. As protein: CASSQVTGTGELFF.

This rearrangement joins TRBV3-1 (or the pseudogene TRBV3-2) to TRBJ2-2, with TRBD2 identical over 11 bases. V gave up 2 bases and J gave up 9 bases; unmatched junction bases: 8. This CDR3 spans 16 amino acids. Germline V gene sequence: CDR1 LGHDT, CDR2 YNNKEL (reference sequence). CDR3 sequence: CASSQTVAGGRRELFF. The CDR3, as DNA: TGTGCCAGCAGCCAAACCGTAGCGGGGGGGCGGAGGGAGCTGTTTTTT.

The chain links TRBV6-1 to TRBJ1-2; D gene uncertain. The V end was cut by 2 bases, the J end by 1 base, with 8 bases between. CDR1 and CDR2 (germline): MNHNS, SASEGT. This CDR3 has 14 residues. CDR3 residues: CASSESNSNYGYTF. CDR3 nucleotide sequence: TGTGCCAGCAGTGAATCTAACAGTAACTATGGCTACACCTTC.

The chain links TRBV18 to TRBJ1-6; 7 nucleotides line up with TRBD1. This CDR3 is built from 14 residues. The germline V gene has CDR1 KGHSH and CDR2 LQKENI. V dropped 5 bases and J dropped 10; count of bases not matched to a gene: 8. The CDR3 nucleotides read TGTGCCAGCTCATCCCGACAGGGTCAATCACCCCTCCACTTT. Its translation is CASSSRQGQSPLHF.

The chain joins TRBV2 to TRBJ2-1; 13 nucleotides line up with TRBD2. J was trimmed by 0 bases and V by 3 bases; bases with no gene match: 2. CDR3 length: 17 amino acids. Germline lookup yields CDR1 SNHLY and CDR2 FYNNEI. CDR3 protein: CASSDGTSGTSYNEQFF. The CDR3 DNA sequence: TGTGCCAGCAGTGATGGGACTAGCGGGACCTCCTACAATGAGCAGTTCTTC. Full variable domain (outside the CDR3, taken from reference TRBV2 and TRBJ2-1): EPEVTQTPSHQVTQMGQEVILRCVPISNHLYFYWYRQILGQKVEFLVSFYNNEISEKSEIFDDQFSVERPDGSNFTLKIRSTKLEDSAMYFCASSDGTSGTSYNEQFFGPGTRLTVL.

The rearrangement joins TRBV28 to TRBJ2-5; D call uncertain. The CDR3 extends over 11 amino acids. CDR1 is MDHEN and CDR2 is SYDVKM in the germline V gene. The V gene lost 6 bases and the J gene lost 5 bases, with 7 bases spanning the gap. CDR3 amino acids: CASSPRETQYF. The CDR3 coding sequence is TGTGCCAGCAGCCCCCGGGAGACCCAGTACTTC.

The CDR3 DNA follows: TGTGCCAGCAGCTTAGTTCCGGGACAGGGCCGTGCTAATGAAAAACTGTTTTTT. This codes for CASSLVPGQGRANEKLFF. This chain uses TRBV7-9 with TRBJ1-4, with 9 nucleotides matching TRBD1. Trimming removed 1 base from V and 3 bases from J; junction bases left unmatched: 9. This CDR3 has 18 residues. Looked up from germline, CDR1 is SEHNR and CDR2 is FQNEAQ (reference sequence).

V gene TRBV6-5 combines with J gene TRBJ2-7; weak D call: TRBD1 (5 bases). This CDR3 region has 15 residues. Germline-derived CDR1 and CDR2 are MNHEY and SVGAGI. V was shortened by 6 bases and J by 2 bases, with 17 bases between the two germline ends. CDR3 coding DNA: TGTGCCAGCAGCCACAGCCAGGGTACCGCCTACGAGCAGTACTTC. It translates to CASSHSQGTAYEQYF.

This chain links TRBV28 with TRBJ2-4; 7 bases are shared with TRBD1. This CDR3 is 17 amino acids long. Losses at the gene ends were 4 bases for V and 1 base for J; bases not matched to a gene: 10. The V gene's germline CDR1 is MDHEN and CDR2 SYDVKM. The CDR3 sequence is CASSSSEGAPAKNIQYF. CDR3 DNA sequence: TGTGCCAGCAGTTCCAGCGAGGGGGCGCCGGCCAAAAACATTCAGTACTTC.

The V and J genes are TRBV24-1 and TRBJ2-1; possibly TRBD2 for D (7 bases). The germline CDR1 and CDR2 sequences are KGHDR and SFDVKD. This CDR3 is 15 amino acids long. V was cut by 1 base and J by 7 bases, with 13 bases left in between. The CDR3 coding sequence is TGTGCCACCAGTGATTTTAGGGGGGGGGAAAATGAGCAGTTCTTC. This encodes CATSDFRGGENEQFF.

This CDR3 is CASSGTGRQETQYF. CDR3 bases: TGCGCCAGCAGCGGGACAGGCCGGCAAGAGACCCAGTACTTC. V gene TRBV5-1 combines with J gene TRBJ2-5; 8 nucleotides align to TRBD1. The junction had 4 bases not matched to a gene; V was cut back by 4 bases and J by 2 bases. The CDR3 has 14 amino acids. Germline lookup yields CDR1 SGHRS and CDR2 YFSETQ.

The count of this clone is one. The CDR3, as DNA: TGTGCCAGCCGGGACAGGAACACCGGGGAGCTGTTTTTT. Translated: CASRDRNTGELFF. V gene TRBV18 combines with J gene TRBJ2-2; TRBD1 matches 7 bases. In germline, CDR1 is KGHSH, CDR2 LQKENI. V lost 8 bases, J lost 1 base, and 1 base stayed unmatched. The CDR3 covers 13 residues. Supplemented by reference TRBV18 and TRBJ2-2, the full variable domain reads NAGVMQNPRHLVRRRGQEARLRCSPMKGHSHVYWYRQLPEEGLKFMVYLQKENIIDESGMPKERFSAEFPKEGPSILRIQQVVRGDSAAYFCASRDRNTGELFFGEGSRLTVL.

V is TRBV19 and J is TRBJ1-1, with D perhaps matching TRBD1 (5 bases). Germline V gives CDR1 LNHDA, CDR2 SQIVND (reference sequence). V dropped 6 bases and J dropped 1 base, with 15 bases sitting between them. This CDR3 spans 15 amino acids. The CDR3 reads CASSTPTDPNTEAFF. The CDR3 DNA reads TGTGCCAGTAGCACTCCGACAGACCCGAACACTGAAGCTTTCTTT.

The genes are TRBV30 and TRBJ1-2, with 12 positions matching TRBD1. The length of the CDR3 is 16 residues. Germline V gene data show CDR1 as GTSNPN and CDR2 as SVGIG (reference sequence). V gave up 3 bases and J gave up 2 bases; unmatched junction bases: 7. DNA of the CDR3: TGTGCCTGGAGGGGACAGGGGGCTGGATTAAACTATGGCTACACCTTC. Translating it yields CAWRGQGAGLNYGYTF.

CDR3: CASSLGSGTRMNTEAFF. The DNA of the CDR3 is TGTGCCAGCAGCTTAGGTTCAGGGACACGAATGAACACTGAAGCTTTCTTT. The chain couples TRBV7-8 to TRBJ1-1; weak D call: TRBD1 (6 bases). With 1 base removed from V and 0 bases from J, the gap between germline ends came to 15 bases. The germline gives CDR1 SGHVS, CDR2 FQNEAQ. This CDR3 is built from 17 residues.

The V gene is TRBV2, the J gene TRBJ2-1; D not resolved. The germline V gene encodes CDR1 SNHLY and CDR2 FYNNEI. Trimming removed 7 bases at V and 0 bases at J, with 10 bases between. The CDR3 has 14 residues. The CDR3: CASTGRSSYNEQFF. Here the CDR3 DNA reads TGTGCCAGCACGGGTCGGAGCTCCTACAATGAGCAGTTCTTC.

DNA for the CDR3: TGTGCCAGCAGCGTAGCGACAGGTGGGGGAGAGACCCAGTACTTC. Translating gives CASSVATGGGETQYF. The chain recombines TRBV9 with TRBJ2-5; weak D call: TRBD1 (6 bases). V was shortened by 0 bases and J by 4 bases, with 13 bases between the two germline ends. The CDR3 is 15 amino acids. Germline values: CDR1 SGDLS, CDR2 YYNGEE.

CDR3 region: CASSQDGTDFYEQYF. CDR3 bases: TGCGCCAGCAGCCAAGATGGGACAGATTTCTACGAGCAGTACTTC. V and J are TRBV5-1 and TRBJ2-7; 7 bases are shared with TRBD1. V lost 4 bases, J lost 3 bases, and 10 bases stayed unmatched. The CDR3 length is 15 residues. Germline-derived CDR1 and CDR2 are SGHRS and YFSETQ.

This clone was counted a single time. The rearrangement links TRBV6-5 to TRBJ2-7; a weak D match, TRBD2 (5 bases). Germline V CDR1 and CDR2: MNHEY, SVGAGI. Trimming pared 5 bases from V and 2 bases from J, leaving 13 bases between. The CDR3 is 14 residues long. The CDR3 is CASSLWTGTYEQYF. The DNA for the CDR3 is TGTGCCAGCAGTCTATGGACGGGGACCTACGAGCAGTACTTC.

The V gene is TRBV12-2, the J gene TRBJ2-1; the table assigns TRBD2, which was not confirmed against the DNA. TRBV12-2 is recorded as a pseudogene. The CDR3 has 17 amino acids. The CDR3 bases are TGTGCAAGTCGCCCTTACAGTAGGGGGGGGATTTACAATGAGCAGTTCTTC. This sequence encodes CASRPYSRGGIYNEQFF.

CDR3 residues: CASSPETGQGTFSGANVLTF. The CDR3 DNA sequence: TGTGCCAGCAGCCCCGAAACAGGACAGGGGACTTTCTCTGGGGCCAACGTCCTGACTTTC. This chain joins TRBV3-1 (or the pseudogene TRBV3-2) and TRBJ2-6, with 9 positions matching TRBD1. In germline, CDR1 is LGHDT, CDR2 YNNKEL (reference sequence). CDR3 length: 20 amino acids. Trimming removed 4 bases from V and 0 bases from J; junction bases left unmatched: 13.

The chain has TRBV5-1 and TRBJ2-7; tentatively, D is TRBD1 (6 bases). The length of the CDR3 is 14 residues. From germline, CDR1 is SGHRS and CDR2 YFSETQ. V was cut by 1 base and J by 2 bases, with 10 bases left in between. CDR3 DNA: TGCGCCAGCAGCTTGTCGGCAGGGGCCTACGAGCAGTACTTC. The encoded protein is CASSLSAGAYEQYF.

This chain links TRBV3-1 (or the pseudogene TRBV3-2) with TRBJ2-3, with D uncertain. Trimming removed 4 bases at V and 6 bases at J, with 11 bases between. The CDR3 has 13 residues. Germline CDR1 and CDR2: LGHDT and YNNKEL (reference sequence). The CDR3 coding sequence is TGTGCCAGCAGCCTCGTTCCTAGGGATACGCAGTATTTT. Its translation is CASSLVPRDTQYF.

The genes are TRBV27 and TRBJ2-5; tentatively, D is TRBD1 (5 bases). The CDR3 consists of 12 residues. Germline values: CDR1 MNHEY, CDR2 SMNVEV (reference sequence). The ends were cut back, 8 bases at V and 5 bases at J, with 12 bases in the middle. The CDR3 DNA follows: TGTGCCAGCCGTGGGGCTCGGGAGACCCAGTACTTC. This translates into CASRGARETQYF.

The chain joins TRBV7-3 to TRBJ1-2; tentative D call: TRBD1 (5 bases). The CDR3 consists of 14 residues. Germline V gene lookup returns CDR1 SGHTA and CDR2 FQGTGA. The V and J ends lost 4 bases and 6 bases respectively, with 15 bases between them. Here the CDR3 reads CASSSGGVWDGYTF. DNA for the CDR3: TGTGCCAGCAGCTCTGGAGGGGTATGGGATGGCTACACCTTC.

The V and J genes are TRBV11-3 and TRBJ1-1, with a tentative D call TRBD1 (6 bases). Germline V gives CDR1 SGHNT, CDR2 YENEEA. The CDR3 has 13 amino acids. V dropped 3 bases and J dropped 4 bases, with 9 bases sitting between them. CDR3 amino acids: CASSLLGGTEAFF. CDR3 bases: TGTGCCAGCAGCTTGTTAGGGGGCACTGAAGCTTTCTTT.